The following is a T cell receptor (beta chain) sequence with its context. The entry originates in a study of shared clonotypes between healthy human individuals. The protocol was immunoSEQ multiplex PCR, while the TCRdb copy is restricted to in-frame clones and leaves out a portion. The sample comprises a few million clones, about 92% of which are singletons, and roughly 0.36% rests with the top ten. Trimming stripped 6 bases from V and 3 bases from J, with 14 bases between. Germline V gene lookup returns CDR1 LNHDA and CDR2 SQIVND (reference sequence). The CDR3 spans 14 residues. This receptor was obtained from a man aged 18 to 30 in good health. Some clones in this sample may be carry-over from other donors' samples. V is TRBV19 and J is TRBJ1-2, with D unresolved. Specimen: naive CD4+ T cells from PBMCs. Subset here: CD45RA+ positively selected. Here the CDR3 reads CASSLVPRDYGYTF. DNA for the CDR3: TGTGCCAGTAGCCTAGTTCCTCGGGACTATGGCTACACCTTC.